The 29 T cell receptor beta chains below come from one sample, sequenced in a study of shared clonotypes between healthy human individuals. Method: immunoSEQ multiplex PCR; TCRdb's copy keeps in-frame clones and lacks some. The sample consists of about 820,000 clones, around 93% of them appearing once. CD45RO-negative, CCR7-selected cells formed the naive CD8 fraction, which excluded terminally differentiated effector memory CD45RA+ cells. Source material: naive CD8+ T cells sorted from blood. The receptors were sampled from a man aged 25-45 years in good health.

V gene TRBV5-1 combines with J gene TRBJ1-1; the D is unclear. Trimming took off 1 base at V and 2 bases at J, with 15 bases between the two ends. This CDR3 comprises 16 residues. CDR1 and CDR2 (germline): SGHRS, YFSETQ. The CDR3 region is CASSLIGSGANTEAFF. The DNA of the CDR3 is TGCGCCAGCAGCTTGATAGGCTCGGGAGCCAACACTGAAGCTTTCTTT.

The chain uses TRBV7-3 and TRBJ2-5; 13 bases line up with TRBD2. J lost 7 bases, V lost 5 bases, and 10 bases had no gene match. The germline gives CDR1 SGHTA, CDR2 FQGTGA. The CDR3 has 16 amino acids. DNA of the CDR3: TGTGCCAGCAGCCCCTACGGACTAGCGGGAGAGGGGACCCAGTACTTC. Translating gives CASSPYGLAGEGTQYF.

The rearrangement uses TRBV27 and TRBJ2-1; tentative D call: TRBD2 (5 bases). Germline CDR1 MNHEY, CDR2 SMNVEV (reference sequence). Trimming stripped 6 bases from V and 3 bases from J, with 15 bases between. The CDR3 has 15 amino acids. CDR3 DNA sequence: TGTGCCAGCAGGCCGCTCCTAGCCTACTACAATGAGCAGTTCTTC. This translates into CASRPLLAYYNEQFF.

V gene TRBV29-1 combines with J gene TRBJ2-2; D is perhaps TRBD1 (6 bases). From germline, CDR1 is SQVTM and CDR2 ANQGSEA. Between the trimmed V and J ends, which lost 7 bases and 1 base, there was a span of 10 bases. The CDR3 loop spans 13 amino acids. The CDR3 sequence is CSALTGNTGELFF. The CDR3 coding sequence is TGCAGCGCGCTGACAGGGAACACCGGGGAGCTGTTTTTT.

The chain recombines TRBV14 with TRBJ2-7; D call uncertain. CDR1 is SGHDN and CDR2 is FVKESK in the germline V gene. The CDR3 runs 13 residues. Trimming left V 2 bases short and J 4 bases short, with 9 bases between. DNA of the CDR3: TGTGCCAGCAGCCAATTGATGGATTACGAGCAGTACTTC. Protein product: CASSQLMDYEQYF.

The chain has TRBV5-1 and TRBJ2-3; D unresolved. V lost 0 bases and J 10 bases, leaving 12 bases between the germline ends. Germline values: CDR1 SGHRS, CDR2 YFSETQ. The CDR3 has 13 amino acids. CDR3 sequence: CASSLEQSWPQYF. As DNA, the CDR3 is TGCGCCAGCAGCTTGGAACAGAGTTGGCCGCAGTATTTT.

The CDR3 spells CSVFGTNRNEQFF. The CDR3 bases are TGCAGCGTTTTCGGGACTAATAGGAATGAGCAGTTCTTC. V is TRBV29-1 and J is TRBJ2-1, with 7 positions matching TRBD2. The length of the CDR3 is 13 residues. Germline assignment: CDR1 SQVTM and CDR2 ANQGSEA. J gave up 7 bases and V 5 bases, and 8 bases lay outside the gene matches.

The chain couples TRBV5-5 to TRBJ2-7; 8 positions agree with TRBD1. Germline V gives CDR1 SGHKS, CDR2 YYEKEE (reference sequence). V shed 2 bases, J shed 5 bases, and the junction held 12 bases outside the gene matches. The CDR3 covers 16 residues. In nucleotides, the CDR3 is TGTGCCAGCAGCTTAGGGTCCGGGACAGGAGGCAACGAGCAGTACTTC. As protein: CASSLGSGTGGNEQYF.

The V and J genes are TRBV5-8 and TRBJ1-4; no clear D. This CDR3 has 14 residues. V lost 1 base, J lost 4 bases, and 8 bases lay in between. Germline CDR1 SGHTS, CDR2 YDEGEE. This CDR3 reads CASSLYSDNEKLFF. Written as DNA, the CDR3 is TGTGCCAGCAGCTTGTACAGTGATAATGAAAAACTGTTTTTT.

In DNA, the CDR3 is TGTGCCTGGAGTGTACTGGCAGTACAGGATACGCAGTATTTT. The encoded protein is CAWSVLAVQDTQYF. The chain is built from TRBV30 and TRBJ2-3; unclear D gene. CDR1 and CDR2 from the germline V gene are GTSNPN and SVGIG (reference sequence). The CDR3 covers 14 residues. V lost 0 bases to trimming and J lost 6 bases, with 13 bases between them.

This clone was observed a few times. The chain couples TRBV28 to TRBJ2-7; possible D gene TRBD2, 5 bases. The V gene's germline CDR1 is MDHEN and CDR2 SYDVKM. The V and J ends lost 5 bases and 3 bases respectively, with 8 bases between them. The CDR3 length is 12 residues. CDR3: CASSPGYYEQYF. The CDR3, as DNA: TGTGCCAGCAGTCCGGGATACTACGAGCAGTACTTC.

This chain uses TRBV9 with TRBJ2-3; possible D gene TRBD2, 5 bases. Deletions cut 3 bases from V and 3 bases from J, with 14 bases between. The CDR3 totals 15 residues. The germline gives CDR1 SGDLS, CDR2 YYNGEE. CDR3 loop: CASSEKSGPTDTQYF. The CDR3, as DNA: TGTGCCAGCAGCGAAAAGAGCGGACCAACAGATACGCAGTATTTT.

The chain couples TRBV6-1 to TRBJ2-1, with 11 bases lining up with TRBD2. The CDR3 contains 20 residues. CDR1 is MNHNS and CDR2 is SASEGT in the germline V gene. V trimming: 3 bases; J trimming: 7 bases; junction bases outside the gene matches: 20. This CDR3 is CASSDGLGSSRLAGKNEQFF. CDR3 sequence (DNA): TGTGCCAGCAGTGATGGACTCGGCTCCTCTCGACTAGCGGGAAAAAATGAGCAGTTCTTC.

V usage is TRBV15 and J usage is TRBJ2-2; D not certain. The germline V gene encodes CDR1 LNHNV and CDR2 YYDKDF (reference sequence). V shed 8 bases and J shed 7 bases, with 11 bases lying between them. This CDR3 is 12 amino acids long. CDR3 amino acids: CATGWSGGELFF. Here the CDR3 DNA reads TGTGCCACCGGGTGGAGTGGCGGGGAGCTGTTTTTT.

V is TRBV9 and J is TRBJ2-1, with D possibly TRBD1 on 6 matching bases. CDR1 and CDR2 (germline): SGDLS, YYNGEE. The CDR3 spans 15 residues. V was pared by 4 bases and J by 4 bases, with 15 bases between. The CDR3 protein is CASSPYRDPYNEQFF. CDR3 coding DNA: TGTGCCAGCAGCCCTTACAGGGACCCTTACAATGAGCAGTTCTTC. Combining the CDR3 with reference TRBV9 and TRBJ2-1 gives the whole variable domain DSGVTQTPKHLITATGQRVTLRCSPRSGDLSVYWYQQSLDQGLQFLIQYYNGEERAKGNILERFSAQQFPDLHSELNLSSLELGDSALYFCASSPYRDPYNEQFFGPGTRLTVL.

A few counts support this clone. The same CDR3 arises from other DNA sequences in this sample as well. The rearrangement joins TRBV25-1 to TRBJ2-7; D remains ambiguous. This CDR3 spans 11 amino acids. Trimming took off 3 bases at V and 3 bases at J, with 3 bases between the two ends. From germline, CDR1 is MGHDK and CDR2 SYGVNS. This CDR3 is CASSDSYEQYF. CDR3 in DNA: TGTGCCAGCAGTGACAGCTACGAGCAGTACTTC.

The gene calls are TRBV29-1 and TRBJ2-2, with TRBD1 matching over 7 bases. Per the germline V gene, CDR1 is SQVTM and CDR2 is ANQGSEA. The CDR3 runs to 14 residues. Trimming took 5 bases from V and 0 from J; bases not matched to a gene: 3. The DNA of the CDR3 is TGCAGCGTTCCGGGACAGCCGAACACCGGGGAGCTGTTTTTT. Encoded protein: CSVPGQPNTGELFF.

This rearrangement joins TRBV6-6 to TRBJ1-5, with D hard to call. Germline CDR1 reads MNHNY; CDR2 reads SVGAGI (reference sequence). The length of the CDR3 is 12 residues. V lost 8 bases and J lost 3, with 8 bases in between. DNA for the CDR3: TGTGCCAGCTGCACAGACAATCAGCCCCAGCATTTT. Amino acids: CASCTDNQPQHF.

J is TRBJ1-5 and V is TRBV27; tentatively, D is TRBD1 (6 bases). Germline V gene lookup returns CDR1 MNHEY and CDR2 SMNVEV (reference sequence). Trimming removed 6 bases at V and 1 base at J, with 13 bases between. The CDR3 is made up of 15 amino acids. The CDR3 here is CASRVGGWSNQPQHF. The CDR3 DNA sequence: TGTGCCAGCAGAGTGGGGGGCTGGAGCAATCAGCCCCAGCATTTT.

The chain carries TRBV7-9 and TRBJ2-5, with D perhaps TRBD2 (6 bases). The germline CDR1 and CDR2 sequences are SEHNR and FQNEAQ (reference sequence). V lost 5 bases and J lost 5, with 12 bases in between. The CDR3 is made up of 13 amino acids. CDR3 nucleotide sequence: TGTGCCAGCAGCGAGACTGGAGGGGAGACCCAGTACTTC. Encoded protein: CASSETGGETQYF.

This chain uses TRBV18 with TRBJ2-2; 7 nucleotides match TRBD1. Germline V gene data show CDR1 as KGHSH and CDR2 as LQKENI. V shed 3 bases, J shed 5 bases, and the junction held 6 bases outside the gene matches. The CDR3 is made up of 15 amino acids. CDR3 nucleotides: TGTGCCAGCTCACCCCGGGACAGAAGGACCGGGGAGCTGTTTTTT. Its protein is CASSPRDRRTGELFF.

Only one count was recorded for this clone. The V call is TRBV13, the J call TRBJ2-1, with 8 positions matching TRBD2. The CDR3 is 15 residues long. The germline V gene has CDR1 PRHDT and CDR2 FYEKMQ (reference sequence). The junction had 8 bases not matched to a gene; V was cut back by 5 bases and J by 5 bases. The CDR3 region has the DNA TGTGCCAGCAGCCCCGAAAGACTAGCGAACAATGAGCAGTTCTTC. Its translation: CASSPERLANNEQFF. The full variable domain, its missing parts supplied by reference TRBV13 and TRBJ2-1, is AAGVIQSPRHLIKEKRETATLKCYPIPRHDTVYWYQQGPGQDPQFLISFYEKMQSDKGSIPDRFSAQQFSDYHSELNMSSLELGDSALYFCASSPERLANNEQFFGPGTRLTVL.

As for this clone: Other DNA sequences in the sample encode the same CDR3. The gene calls are TRBV19 and TRBJ2-7; 7 positions agree with TRBD2. The junction had 6 bases not matched to a gene; V was cut back by 3 bases and J by 1 base. CDR3 length: 15 residues. From germline, CDR1 is LNHDA and CDR2 SQIVND (reference sequence). The CDR3 DNA reads TGTGCCAGTAGTATTGATCGGGAGGAATCCTACGAGCAGTACTTC. Its translation is CASSIDREESYEQYF. Full variable domain (remainder filled in from reference TRBV19 and TRBJ2-7): DGGITQSPKYLFRKEGQNVTLSCEQNLNHDAMYWYRQDPGQGLRLIYYSQIVNDFQKGDIAEGYSVSREKKESFPLTVTSAQKNPTAFYLCASSIDREESYEQYFGPGTRLTVT.

The chain carries TRBV19 and TRBJ2-5; D uncertain. Germline V gene sequence: CDR1 LNHDA, CDR2 SQIVND (reference sequence). V gave up 5 bases and J gave up 2 bases, with 3 bases separating them. The CDR3 contains 11 residues. This CDR3 is CASSLQETQYF. CDR3 nucleotides: TGTGCCAGTAGTTTGCAAGAGACCCAGTACTTC.

This chain links TRBV13 with TRBJ2-3; no firm D call. V lost 10 bases and J lost 6, with 20 bases in between. The CDR3 runs to 14 residues. The germline CDR1 and CDR2 sequences are PRHDT and FYEKMQ (reference sequence). In DNA, the CDR3 is TGTGCCACATCTCAGGCCGGCAGTTGGGATACGCAGTATTTT. It translates to CATSQAGSWDTQYF.

The J gene is TRBJ2-1, the V gene TRBV11-2, with unresolved D. V was pared by 1 base and J by 8 bases, with 9 bases between. CDR1 is SGHAT, CDR2 FQNNGV, per germline. This CDR3 region has 13 residues. CDR3 sequence (DNA): TGTGCCAGCAGCTTAGGCCCGATTGATGAGCAGTTCTTC. Translated: CASSLGPIDEQFF.

The chain employs TRBV7-9 and TRBJ2-3; possible D gene TRBD2, 5 bases. The CDR3 is 14 residues long. CDR1 and CDR2 from the germline V gene are SEHNR and FQNEAQ (reference sequence). The V gene lost 0 bases and the J gene lost 6 bases, with 10 bases spanning the gap. CDR3 in DNA: TGTGCCAGCAGCTTAGCGGGAGACGGTGATACGCAGTATTTT. It specifies CASSLAGDGDTQYF. The full variable domain, with the rest looked up from reference TRBV7-9 and TRBJ2-3, is DTGVSQNPRHKITKRGQNVTFRCDPISEHNRLYWYRQTLGQGPEFLTYFQNEAQLEKSRLLSDRFSAERPKGSFSTLEIQRTEQGDSAMYLCASSLAGDGDTQYFGPGTRLTVL.

The chain employs TRBV7-9 and TRBJ2-1, with 8 bases that match TRBD1. The germline CDR1 and CDR2 sequences are SEHNR and FQNEAQ (reference sequence). With V trimmed by 5 bases and J by 7 bases, 16 bases remained unmatched. The CDR3 has 17 residues. The CDR3 protein is CASSQIHQGQGVNEQFF. The CDR3 region has the DNA TGTGCCAGCAGCCAAATTCATCAAGGACAGGGCGTTAATGAGCAGTTCTTC.

The rearrangement links TRBV11-2 to TRBJ2-7; the match to TRBD2 covers 11 bases. The length of the CDR3 is 14 residues. Trimming took 7 bases from V and 4 from J; bases not matched to a gene: 6. Germline V gene sequence: CDR1 SGHAT, CDR2 FQNNGV. Written as DNA, the CDR3 is TGTGCCAGCACTGCCGGGACTAGCGGTTACGAGCAGTACTTC. Its translation is CASTAGTSGYEQYF.